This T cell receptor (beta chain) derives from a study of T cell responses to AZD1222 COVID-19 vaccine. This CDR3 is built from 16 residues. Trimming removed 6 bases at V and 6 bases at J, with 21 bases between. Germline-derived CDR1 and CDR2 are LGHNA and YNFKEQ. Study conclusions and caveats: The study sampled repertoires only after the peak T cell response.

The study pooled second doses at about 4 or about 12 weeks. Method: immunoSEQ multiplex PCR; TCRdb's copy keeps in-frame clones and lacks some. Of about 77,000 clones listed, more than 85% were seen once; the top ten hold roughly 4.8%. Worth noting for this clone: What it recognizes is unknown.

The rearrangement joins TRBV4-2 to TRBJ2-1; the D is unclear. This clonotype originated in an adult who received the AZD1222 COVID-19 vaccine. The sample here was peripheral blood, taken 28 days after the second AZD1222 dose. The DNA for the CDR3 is TGTGCCAGCAGGCCTTCGAGCTCGGATGACCGCAATGAGCAGTTCTTC. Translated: CASRPSSSDDRNEQFF.